The sequence of this TCR beta chain was determined in a study of cytomegalovirus exposure and HLA in healthy donors. The study's findings and limits: The study listed about 150 cytomegalovirus-associated TCR beta chains. In the approximately 130 validation repertoires, a later analysis found that first-cohort TCR clusters tended to co-occur. While the bulk of TCR sequences proved rare, some public TCRs turned up in many donors.

The CDR3 loop spans 14 amino acids. Trimming removed 4 bases at V and 1 base at J, with 9 bases between. CDR1 and CDR2 from the germline V gene are SGHTS and YDEGEE. A note on this clone: The antigen is unknown.

The method was immunoSEQ multiplex PCR; TCRdb's version includes in-frame clones alone and lacks a portion of them. In the table there are around 150,000 clones, 89% of which are singletons. Sequencing input: PBMCs. This chain uses TRBV5-8 with TRBJ2-1; no firm D call. The sequence was obtained from a woman under 30 in good health and CMV-seropositive. DNA of the CDR3: TGTGCCAGCAGCCCACTGAGTTCCTACAATGAGCAGTTCTTC. It translates to CASSPLSSYNEQFF.